This is a list of T cell receptor beta chains from one sample in a study of spatial heterogeneity in lung cancer. Each CDR3 protein is one row after TCRdb ran MiXCR on the 5' RACE reads. The sample contains 3,000 to 4,500 distinct CDR3 sequences, around 18% of which appear only once. Here the sequenced sample was PBMCs, taken at surgery. These receptors all stem from a male donor with early-stage non-small cell lung cancer. The CDR3 runs from the conserved cysteine through the conserved F or W. The order of the fields is V gene, J gene, D gene, clone size, CDR3 protein, CDR3 DNA. D genes are given only for firm matches. The size field is filled for only some rows; it gives once, few, many or a size class.

v_call: TRBV5-6; j_call: TRBJ1-1; d_call: -; clone_size: -; cdr3_aa: CASSEIGRENTEAFF; cdr3_nt: TGTGCCAGCAGCGAAATAGGGCGGGAGAACACTGAAGCTTTCTTT
v_call: TRBV28; j_call: TRBJ1-3; d_call: -; clone_size: -; cdr3_aa: CASSLGTSSSGNTIYF; cdr3_nt: TGTGCCAGCAGTTTAGGGACGTCGAGCTCTGGAAACACCATATATTTT
v_call: TRBV7-2; j_call: TRBJ1-1; d_call: -; clone_size: -; cdr3_aa: CASSAGGGVRGLEAFF; cdr3_nt: TGTGCCAGCAGCGCCGGAGGAGGGGTACGGGGGCTTGAAGCTTTCTTT
v_call: TRBV3-1; j_call: TRBJ1-5; d_call: -; clone_size: few; cdr3_aa: CASSQGTNQPQHF; cdr3_nt: TGTGCCAGCAGCCAAGGGACAAATCAGCCCCAGCATTTT
v_call: TRBV20-1; j_call: TRBJ2-7; d_call: TRBD2; clone_size: medium-sized; cdr3_aa: CSAPSGGLYEQYF; cdr3_nt: TGCAGTGCTCCTAGCGGGGGACTCTACGAGCAGTACTTC
v_call: TRBV6-5; j_call: TRBJ1-4; d_call: -; clone_size: many; cdr3_aa: CASSYQTLQGRNEKLFF; cdr3_nt: TGTGCCAGCAGTTACCAAACACTTCAGGGAAGAAATGAAAAACTGTTTTTT
v_call: TRBV4-2; j_call: TRBJ2-1; d_call: TRBD2; clone_size: few; cdr3_aa: CASSLTSGGSSYNEQFF; cdr3_nt: TGTGCCAGCAGCCTGACTAGCGGGGGTAGCTCCTACAATGAGCAGTTCTTC
v_call: TRBV30; j_call: TRBJ1-1; d_call: -; clone_size: medium-sized; cdr3_aa: CAWSPTREAFF; cdr3_nt: TGTGCCTGGAGTCCAACCCGTGAAGCTTTCTTT
v_call: TRBV7-2; j_call: TRBJ2-5; d_call: TRBD2; clone_size: medium-sized; cdr3_aa: CASSSRGGEKTQYF; cdr3_nt: TGTGCCAGCAGCTCGCGGGGGGGCGAGAAGACCCAGTACTTC
v_call: TRBV20-1; j_call: TRBJ2-5; d_call: -; clone_size: medium-sized; cdr3_aa: CSARDPGYETQYF; cdr3_nt: TGCAGTGCTAGAGATCCAGGGTATGAGACCCAGTACTTC
v_call: TRBV7-2; j_call: TRBJ2-2; d_call: TRBD2; clone_size: -; cdr3_aa: CASRPGTSGSWGTGELFF; cdr3_nt: TGTGCCAGCAGACCCGGGACTAGCGGGAGTTGGGGCACCGGGGAGCTGTTTTTT
v_call: TRBV7-6; j_call: TRBJ1-6; d_call: -; clone_size: few; cdr3_aa: CASSLSLNEGSPLHF; cdr3_nt: TGTGCCAGCAGCTTAAGCCTTAACGAAGGTTCACCCCTCCACTTT
v_call: TRBV20-1; j_call: TRBJ1-1; d_call: -; clone_size: few; cdr3_aa: CSARDRAGRLSEAFF; cdr3_nt: TGCAGTGCTAGAGATCGGGCAGGGAGATTGTCTGAAGCTTTCTTT
v_call: TRBV10-3; j_call: TRBJ1-6; d_call: -; clone_size: medium-sized; cdr3_aa: CAISVDGRSSPLHF; cdr3_nt: TGTGCCATCAGTGTCGACGGGAGAAGTTCACCCCTCCACTTT
v_call: TRBV12-3/TRBV12-4; j_call: TRBJ1-1; d_call: -; clone_size: -; cdr3_aa: CASRYNRQAEAFF; cdr3_nt: TGTGCCAGCAGATACAACAGACAGGCTGAAGCTTTCTTT
v_call: TRBV20-1; j_call: TRBJ2-7; d_call: -; clone_size: few; cdr3_aa: CSASSQSQDRSPQYF; cdr3_nt: TGCAGTGCTAGTTCCCAATCCCAGGACCGTTCACCGCAGTACTTC
v_call: TRBV6-5; j_call: TRBJ2-1; d_call: TRBD2; clone_size: -; cdr3_aa: CASSSPTGGLEQFF; cdr3_nt: TGTGCCAGCAGTTCCCCCACGGGGGGTCTAGAGCAGTTCTTC
v_call: TRBV19; j_call: TRBJ2-7; d_call: -; clone_size: -; cdr3_aa: CASSRTLRSGDEQYF; cdr3_nt: TGTGCCAGTAGTCGGACCCTCCGGAGTGGAGACGAGCAGTACTTC
v_call: TRBV5-1; j_call: TRBJ1-2; d_call: -; clone_size: few; cdr3_aa: CASSLSTTTGGYTF; cdr3_nt: TGCGCCAGCAGCTTAAGTACCACTACGGGTGGCTACACCTTC
v_call: TRBV3-1; j_call: TRBJ1-2; d_call: -; clone_size: many; cdr3_aa: CASSQDRNGAWAYGYTF; cdr3_nt: TGTGCCAGCAGCCAAGATCGGAACGGTGCGTGGGCCTATGGCTACACCTTC
v_call: TRBV18; j_call: TRBJ1-5; d_call: TRBD1; clone_size: once; cdr3_aa: CASSPGTVNQPQHF; cdr3_nt: TGTGCCAGCTCGCCCGGGACAGTTAATCAGCCCCAGCATTTT
v_call: TRBV6-6; j_call: TRBJ1-4; d_call: TRBD1; clone_size: many; cdr3_aa: CASSIRPAGQITTNEKLFF; cdr3_nt: TGTGCCAGCAGTATAAGACCGGCGGGACAGATAACAACTAATGAAAAACTGTTTTTT
v_call: TRBV27; j_call: TRBJ1-3; d_call: -; clone_size: few; cdr3_aa: CASRRQASGNTIYF; cdr3_nt: TGTGCCAGCAGAAGACAGGCCTCTGGAAACACCATATATTTT
v_call: TRBV7-2; j_call: TRBJ2-7; d_call: -; clone_size: few; cdr3_aa: CASSFIQGREQYF; cdr3_nt: TGTGCCAGCAGCTTTATACAGGGACGTGAGCAGTACTTC
v_call: TRBV11-2; j_call: TRBJ1-1; d_call: -; clone_size: medium-sized; cdr3_aa: CASSLGHEAFF; cdr3_nt: TGTGCCAGCAGCTTAGGTCATGAAGCTTTCTTT
v_call: TRBV7-2; j_call: TRBJ1-1; d_call: -; clone_size: -; cdr3_aa: CASSLFVDVTEAFF; cdr3_nt: TGTGCCAGCAGCTTGTTTGTTGACGTCACTGAAGCTTTCTTT
v_call: TRBV28; j_call: TRBJ1-2; d_call: -; clone_size: many; cdr3_aa: CASSLSGGLGYTF; cdr3_nt: TGTGCCAGCAGTTTAAGCGGGGGGCTTGGCTACACCTTC
v_call: TRBV12-3/TRBV12-4; j_call: TRBJ1-1; d_call: -; clone_size: many; cdr3_aa: CASSFGGLNTEAFF; cdr3_nt: TGTGCCAGCAGTTTTGGGGGCTTGAACACTGAAGCTTTCTTT
v_call: TRBV28; j_call: TRBJ2-6; d_call: -; clone_size: -; cdr3_aa: CASSFPTGSTNVLTF; cdr3_nt: TGTGCCAGCAGTTTCCCGACAGGTTCTACGAACGTCCTGACTTTC
v_call: TRBV2; j_call: TRBJ1-1; d_call: -; clone_size: many; cdr3_aa: CASSEALRQNTEAFF; cdr3_nt: TGTGCCAGCAGTGAAGCGCTAAGGCAGAACACTGAAGCTTTCTTT